The present T cell receptor beta chain was sequenced within a study of shared clonotypes between healthy human individuals. Notes on the study in general: Although depth was large, rarefaction showed that sequencing of the sorted subsets was incomplete.

V was clipped by 6 bases and J by 5 bases; unmatched bases: 9. Germline assignment: CDR1 SGHTA and CDR2 FQGTGA. This CDR3 has 14 amino acids. HIV-negative, healthy adults without recent acute infections or vaccinations were the donors. Generated by immunoSEQ multiplex PCR, the TCRdb table keeps only in-frame clones and is missing some. Of around 2.5 million clones listed, roughly 93% are singletons. With regard to this clone: Its cognate antigen is unknown.

The sequenced sample was naive CD4+ T cells from PBMCs. Regarding subset: CD45RA+ positively selected. The receptor was derived from a man aged 18 to 30 in good health. Some clones in this sample may be carry-over from other donors' samples. This chain uses TRBV7-3 with TRBJ2-5; 7 bases are shared with TRBD2. This chain's CDR3 is CASSVAGEGETQYF. The CDR3 DNA sequence: TGTGCCAGCAGTGTCGCGGGAGAGGGGGAGACCCAGTACTTC.